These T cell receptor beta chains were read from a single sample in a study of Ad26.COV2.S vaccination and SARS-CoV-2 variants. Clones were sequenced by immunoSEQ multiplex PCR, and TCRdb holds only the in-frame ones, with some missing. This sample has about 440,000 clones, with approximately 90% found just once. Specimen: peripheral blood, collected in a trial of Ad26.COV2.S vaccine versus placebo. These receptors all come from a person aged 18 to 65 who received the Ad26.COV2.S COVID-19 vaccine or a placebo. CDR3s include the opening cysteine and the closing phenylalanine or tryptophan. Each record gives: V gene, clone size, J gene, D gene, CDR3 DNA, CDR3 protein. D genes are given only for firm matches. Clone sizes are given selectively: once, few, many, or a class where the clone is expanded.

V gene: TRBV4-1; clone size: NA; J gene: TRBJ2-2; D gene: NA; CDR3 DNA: TGCGCCAGCAGCCAAGGATTATCCGGGGAGCTGTTTTTT; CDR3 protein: CASSQGLSGELFF
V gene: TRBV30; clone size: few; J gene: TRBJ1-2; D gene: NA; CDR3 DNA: TGTGCCTGGAGTTCCACGGCGCTGACGGATTATGGCTACACCTTC; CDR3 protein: CAWSSTALTDYGYTF
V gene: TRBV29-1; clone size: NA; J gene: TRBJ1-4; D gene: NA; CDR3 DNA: TGCAGCGTTCCAGGGGAGGCTAATGAAAAACTGTTTTTT; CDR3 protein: CSVPGEANEKLFF
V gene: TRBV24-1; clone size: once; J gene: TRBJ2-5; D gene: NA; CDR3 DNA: TGTGCCACCAGTGCCGGGACCGGGGGCAGTCAAGAGACCCAGTACTTC; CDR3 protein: CATSAGTGGSQETQYF
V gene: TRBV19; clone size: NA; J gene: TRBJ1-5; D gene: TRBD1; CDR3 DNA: TGTGCCAGCGAGCGACAGGGGGCAGTCTTTAATCAGCCCCAGCATTTT; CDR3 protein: CASERQGAVFNQPQHF
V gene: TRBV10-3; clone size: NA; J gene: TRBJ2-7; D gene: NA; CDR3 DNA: TGTGCCTCCACAGATCCGACAGACTCCTACGAGCAGTACTTC; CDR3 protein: CASTDPTDSYEQYF
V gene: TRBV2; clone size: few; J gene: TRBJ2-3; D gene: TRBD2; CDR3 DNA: TGTGCCAGCAGCCGAGCGGGTTGGACTAGCGGGAACCTGGCAGATACGCAGTATTTT; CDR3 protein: CASSRAGWTSGNLADTQYF
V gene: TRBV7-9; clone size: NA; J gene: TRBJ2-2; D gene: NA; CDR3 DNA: TGTGCCAGCATAGAGGGATTTGGCGGGGAGCTGTTTTTT; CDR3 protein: CASIEGFGGELFF
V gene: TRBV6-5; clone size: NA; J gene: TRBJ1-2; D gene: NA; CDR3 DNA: TGTGCCAGCAGGGGAGGAAACAGCAGCTATGGCTACACCTTC; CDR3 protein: CASRGGNSSYGYTF
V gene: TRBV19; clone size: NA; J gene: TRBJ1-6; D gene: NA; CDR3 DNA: TGTGCCAGTGCACAAGGGATGTTTAATTCACCCCTCCACTTT; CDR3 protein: CASAQGMFNSPLHF
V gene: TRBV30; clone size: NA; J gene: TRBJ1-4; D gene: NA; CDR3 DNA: TGTGCCTGGAGTGTCAACAGCCCCCGGGCTAATGAAAAACTGTTTTTT; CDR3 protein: CAWSVNSPRANEKLFF
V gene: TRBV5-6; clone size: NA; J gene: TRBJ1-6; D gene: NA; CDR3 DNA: TGTGCCAGCAGCTTGGGCGGCGGGAATTCACCCCTCCACTTT; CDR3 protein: CASSLGGGNSPLHF
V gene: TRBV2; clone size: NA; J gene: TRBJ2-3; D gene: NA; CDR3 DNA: TGTGCCAGCAGGGTAGCGGTAATTAGCACAGATACGCAGTATTTT; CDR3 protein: CASRVAVISTDTQYF
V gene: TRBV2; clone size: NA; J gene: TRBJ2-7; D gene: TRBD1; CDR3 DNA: TGTGCCAGCAGTGATCCCGGGACAGTAAGCTCCTACGAGCAGTACTTC; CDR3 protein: CASSDPGTVSSYEQYF
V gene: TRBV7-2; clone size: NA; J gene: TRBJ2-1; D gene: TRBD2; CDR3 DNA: TGTGCCAGCAGCTGGACTAGCGGAATTTACAATGAGCAGTTCTTC; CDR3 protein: CASSWTSGIYNEQFF
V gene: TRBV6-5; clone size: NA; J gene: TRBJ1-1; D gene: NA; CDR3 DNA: TGTGCCAGCAGTCTAGAAACAGGTTTGGAAGCTTTCTTT; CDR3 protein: CASSLETGLEAFF
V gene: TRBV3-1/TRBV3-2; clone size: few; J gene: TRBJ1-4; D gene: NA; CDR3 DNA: TGTGCCAGCAGCCAAGACAGGGACGCAAAACTGTTTTTT; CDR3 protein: CASSQDRDAKLFF
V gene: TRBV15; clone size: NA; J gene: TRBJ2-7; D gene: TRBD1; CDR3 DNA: TGTGCCACCAGCATCGACAGGGGCTCCGAGCAGTACTTC; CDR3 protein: CATSIDRGSEQYF
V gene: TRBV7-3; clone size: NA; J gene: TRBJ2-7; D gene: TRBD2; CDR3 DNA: TGTGCCAGCAGCTTAAAGGGTAGCGGGCCCTACGAGCAGTACTTC; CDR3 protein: CASSLKGSGPYEQYF
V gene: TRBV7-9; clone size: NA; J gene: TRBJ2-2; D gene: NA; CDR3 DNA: TGTGCCAGCAGCTCCGGGACTCTCTACACCGGGGAGCTGTTTTTT; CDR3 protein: CASSSGTLYTGELFF
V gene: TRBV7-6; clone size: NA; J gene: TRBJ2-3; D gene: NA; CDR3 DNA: TGTGCCAGCAGCTTAGGCGCCCTTACAGATACGCAGTATTTT; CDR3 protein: CASSLGALTDTQYF
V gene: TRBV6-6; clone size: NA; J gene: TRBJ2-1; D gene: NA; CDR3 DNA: TGTGCCAGCAGTTACAAAGGTCTGGCGGGGCAGCTGTTCTTC; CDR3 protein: CASSYKGLAGQLFF
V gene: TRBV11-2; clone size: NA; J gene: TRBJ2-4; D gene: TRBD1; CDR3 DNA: TGTGCCAGCAGCCCTGCGGTGGGACAGAAACAGTACTTC; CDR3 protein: CASSPAVGQKQYF
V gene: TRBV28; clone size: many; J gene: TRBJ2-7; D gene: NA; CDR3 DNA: TGTGCCAGCAGTTTATCACAGACAGAGCAGTACTTC; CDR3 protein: CASSLSQTEQYF
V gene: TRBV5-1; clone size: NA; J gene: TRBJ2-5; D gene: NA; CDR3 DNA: TGCGCCAGCAGTTCGGGACGGCAAGAGACCCAGTACTTC; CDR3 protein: CASSSGRQETQYF
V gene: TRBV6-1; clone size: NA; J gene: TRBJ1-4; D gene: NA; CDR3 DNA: TGTGCCAGCAGTGATGGGGGATGGTCAGACGGGCGTGAAAAACTGTTTTTT; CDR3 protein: CASSDGGWSDGREKLFF
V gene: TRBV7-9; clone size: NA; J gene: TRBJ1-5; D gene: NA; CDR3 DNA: TGTGCCAGCAGCTTAGTGGGGGGAGGCAATCAGCCCCAGCATTTT; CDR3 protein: CASSLVGGGNQPQHF
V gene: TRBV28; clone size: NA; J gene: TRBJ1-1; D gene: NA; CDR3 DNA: TGTGCCAGCAGCACCAGGCCCAAGAACACTGAAGCTTTCTTT; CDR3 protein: CASSTRPKNTEAFF
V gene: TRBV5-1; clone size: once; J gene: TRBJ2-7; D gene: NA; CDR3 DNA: TGCGCCAGCAGCTTGGTTTTTGGCCTCTACGAGCAGTACTTC; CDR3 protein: CASSLVFGLYEQYF
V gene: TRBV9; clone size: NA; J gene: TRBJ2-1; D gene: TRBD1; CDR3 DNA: TGTGCCAGCAGCATCGGCCGGGACAGGGTTCCATTAAGGTACAATGAGCAGTTCTTC; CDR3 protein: CASSIGRDRVPLRYNEQFF
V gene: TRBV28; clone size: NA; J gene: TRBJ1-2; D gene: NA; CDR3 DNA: TGTGCCAGCAGTTTCGGTCAGTACTATGGCTACACCTTC; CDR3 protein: CASSFGQYYGYTF
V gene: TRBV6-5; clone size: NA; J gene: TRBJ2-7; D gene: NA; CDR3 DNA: TGTGCCAGCAGTTACCGGCAGGCCAACTACGAGCAGTACTTC; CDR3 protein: CASSYRQANYEQYF
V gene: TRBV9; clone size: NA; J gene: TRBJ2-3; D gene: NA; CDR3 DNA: TGTGCCAGCAGCGTAGCGGTTGCGGCTAACACAGATACGCAGTATTTT; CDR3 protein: CASSVAVAANTDTQYF
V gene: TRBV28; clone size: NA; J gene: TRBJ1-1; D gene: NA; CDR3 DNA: TGTGCCAGCAGCTCGACCTTTGAAGCTTTCTTT; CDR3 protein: CASSSTFEAFF
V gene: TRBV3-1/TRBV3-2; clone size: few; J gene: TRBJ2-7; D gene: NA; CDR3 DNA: TGTGCCAGCAGCCAAGGGTACGAGCAGTACTTC; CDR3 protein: CASSQGYEQYF
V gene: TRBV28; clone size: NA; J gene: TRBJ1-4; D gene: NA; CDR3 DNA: TGTGCCAGCAGTCTCCCCCAGAAGAATGAAAAACTGTTTTTT; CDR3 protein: CASSLPQKNEKLFF
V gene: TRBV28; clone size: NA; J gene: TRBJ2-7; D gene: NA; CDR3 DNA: TGTGCCAGCAGTTTAGTAAGGGGGAGGGGACTTAGCTCCTACGAGCAGTACTTC; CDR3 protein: CASSLVRGRGLSSYEQYF
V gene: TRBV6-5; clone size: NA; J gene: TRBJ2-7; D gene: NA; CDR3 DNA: TGTGCCAGCAGGGTCGCGGGGAGCTCCTACGAGCAGTACTTC; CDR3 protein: CASRVAGSSYEQYF
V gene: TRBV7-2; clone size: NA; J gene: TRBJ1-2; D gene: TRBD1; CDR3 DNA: TGTGCCAGCAGCTCTCGTTTAGGACAGGGGATCTATGGCTACACCTTC; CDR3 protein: CASSSRLGQGIYGYTF
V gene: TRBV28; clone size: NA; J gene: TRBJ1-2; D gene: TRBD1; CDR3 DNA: TGTGCCAGCAGTTTACCCCCCGGGACAGGGCTTAACTATGGCTACACCTTC; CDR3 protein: CASSLPPGTGLNYGYTF